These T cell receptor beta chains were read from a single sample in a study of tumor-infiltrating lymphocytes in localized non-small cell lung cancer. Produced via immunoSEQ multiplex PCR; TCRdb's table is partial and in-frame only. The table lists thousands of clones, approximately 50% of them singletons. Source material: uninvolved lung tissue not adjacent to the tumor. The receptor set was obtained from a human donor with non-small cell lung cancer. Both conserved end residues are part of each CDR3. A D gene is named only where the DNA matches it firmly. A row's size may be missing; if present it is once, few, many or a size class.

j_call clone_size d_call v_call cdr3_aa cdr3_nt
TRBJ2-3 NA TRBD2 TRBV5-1 CASSPGGGPDTQYF TGCGCCAGCAGCCCCGGGGGGGGGCCGGATACGCAGTATTTT
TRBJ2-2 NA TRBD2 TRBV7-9 CASSELAGGRGGELFF TGTGCCAGCAGCGAACTAGCGGGAGGCCGTGGCGGGGAGCTGTTTTTT
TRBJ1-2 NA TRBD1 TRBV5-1 CASSLVTGGFGGYTF TGCGCCAGCAGCTTGGTGACAGGGGGCTTTGGGGGCTACACCTTC
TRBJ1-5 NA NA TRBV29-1 CSVIDPDRGNQPQHF TGCAGCGTTATAGACCCGGACAGAGGCAATCAGCCCCAGCATTTT
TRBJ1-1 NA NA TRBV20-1 CSVPRTEAFF TGCAGTGTTCCTAGGACTGAAGCTTTCTTT
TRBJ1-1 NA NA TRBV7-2 CASSSQGRLTTEAFF TGTGCCAGCAGCTCACAGGGACGACTTACCACTGAAGCTTTCTTT
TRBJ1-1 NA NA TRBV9 CASSVEGTGGNAEAFF TGTGCCAGCAGCGTAGAGGGGACGGGGGGGAACGCTGAAGCTTTCTTT
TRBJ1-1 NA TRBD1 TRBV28 CAIEAAGGFGTEAFF TGTGCCATAGAGGCGGCAGGGGGGTTCGGCACTGAAGCTTTCTTT
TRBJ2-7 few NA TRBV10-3 CAISGGQQAYEQYF TGTGCCATCAGTGGGGGGCAGCAAGCCTACGAGCAGTACTTC
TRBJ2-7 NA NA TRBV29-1 CSALGLPGNEQYF TGCAGCGCTCTCGGACTGCCCGGGAACGAGCAGTACTTC
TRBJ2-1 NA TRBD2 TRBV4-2 CASSLQTSLTASYNEQFF TGTGCCAGCAGCCTCCAGACTAGCCTTACCGCCTCCTACAATGAGCAGTTCTTC
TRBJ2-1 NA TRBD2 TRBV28 CASSPTLAGGNNEQFF TGTGCCAGCAGTCCTACACTAGCGGGAGGGAACAATGAGCAGTTCTTC
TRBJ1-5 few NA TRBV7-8 CASSLESGRPNQPQHF TGTGCCAGCAGCTTAGAGTCCGGCAGACCCAATCAGCCCCAGCATTTT
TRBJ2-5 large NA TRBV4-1 CASSLEETQYF TGCGCCAGCAGCCTCGAAGAGACCCAGTACTTC
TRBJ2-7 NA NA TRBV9 CASSVDPNSYEQYF TGTGCCAGCAGCGTAGACCCCAACTCCTACGAGCAGTACTTC
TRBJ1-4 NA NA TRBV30 CAWRRVTGLSPYEKLFF TGTGCCTGGAGAAGGGTCACAGGGTTGAGCCCCTATGAAAAACTGTTTTTT
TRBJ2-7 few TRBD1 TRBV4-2 CASSRGTGNEQYF TGTGCCAGCAGCCGCGGGACAGGGAACGAGCAGTACTTC
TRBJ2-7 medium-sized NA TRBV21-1 CASSKGPEYLWYF TGTGCCAGCAGCAAAGGGCCAGAGTATCTTTGGTACTTC
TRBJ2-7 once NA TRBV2 CASIHPARWAEQYF TGTGCCAGCATCCACCCCGCCCGGTGGGCCGAGCAGTACTTC
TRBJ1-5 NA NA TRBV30 CAWSRDSNQPQHF TGTGCCTGGAGTAGAGATAGCAATCAGCCCCAGCATTTT
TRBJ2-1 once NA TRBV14 CASSHHMSSYNEQFF TGTGCCAGCAGCCACCACATGAGCTCCTACAATGAGCAGTTCTTC
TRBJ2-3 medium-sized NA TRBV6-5 CASSYTQSDTQYF TGTGCCAGCAGTTACACCCAGTCAGATACGCAGTATTTT
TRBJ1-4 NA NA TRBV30 CAWSGDDKHEKLFF TGTGCCTGGAGTGGGGACGATAAGCATGAAAAACTGTTTTTT
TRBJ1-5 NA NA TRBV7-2 CASSSYYSNQPQHF TGTGCCAGCAGCTCCTATTATAGCAATCAGCCCCAGCATTTT
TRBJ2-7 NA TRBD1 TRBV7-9 CASSTTDRGQQYF TGTGCCAGCAGCACCACGGACAGGGGTCAGCAGTACTTC
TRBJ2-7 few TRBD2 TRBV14 CASSMLAGVYEQYF TGTGCCAGCAGCATGCTAGCGGGAGTCTACGAGCAGTACTTC
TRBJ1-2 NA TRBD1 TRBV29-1 CSALGTGSDYGYTF TGCAGCGCACTAGGGACAGGGTCGGACTATGGCTACACCTTC
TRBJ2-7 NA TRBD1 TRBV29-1 CSVDLGTGEKWEYF TGCAGCGTCGATCTTGGGACAGGCGAGAAATGGGAGTACTTC
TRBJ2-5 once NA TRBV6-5 CASSSTELSKTQYF TGTGCCAGCAGTTCGACTGAGCTAAGCAAGACCCAGTACTTC
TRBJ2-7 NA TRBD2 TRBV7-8 CASSPPLAGLLHEQYF TGTGCCAGCAGCCCCCCTTTAGCGGGACTGCTCCACGAGCAGTACTTC
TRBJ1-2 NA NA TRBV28 CASSLNKWDGYTF TGTGCCAGCAGTTTGAACAAGTGGGATGGCTACACCTTC
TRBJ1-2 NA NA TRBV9 CASSAHTGRNYGYTF TGTGCCAGCAGCGCCCACACAGGGCGAAACTATGGCTACACCTTC
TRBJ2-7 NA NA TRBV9 CASSVGYGTYEQYF TGTGCCAGCAGCGTAGGGTACGGCACCTACGAGCAGTACTTC
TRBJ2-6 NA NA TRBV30 CAGSNSGANVLTF TGTGCCGGGTCAAATTCTGGGGCCAACGTCCTGACTTTC
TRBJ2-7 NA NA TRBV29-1 CSVVESSSYEQYF TGCAGCGTTGTAGAGTCCAGCTCCTACGAGCAGTACTTC
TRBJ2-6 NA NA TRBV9 CASSGRRTGANVLTF TGTGCCAGCAGCGGTAGGAGAACTGGGGCCAACGTCCTGACTTTC
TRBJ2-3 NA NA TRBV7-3 CASSSYITDTQYF TGTGCCAGCAGCTCTTACATCACAGATACGCAGTATTTT
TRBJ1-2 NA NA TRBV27 CASSLTEHHGYTF TGTGCCAGCAGTTTAACGGAACATCATGGCTACACCTTC
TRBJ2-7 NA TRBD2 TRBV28 CASSPGGAGGAYEQYF TGTGCCAGCAGCCCCGGAGGCGCGGGAGGTGCCTACGAGCAGTACTTC
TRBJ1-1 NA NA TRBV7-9 CASSLGGLGAEAFF TGTGCCAGCAGCTTAGGCGGCCTAGGGGCTGAAGCTTTCTTT
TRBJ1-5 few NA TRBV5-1 CASSSQGGPNQPQHF TGCGCCAGCAGCTCCCAAGGGGGTCCCAATCAGCCCCAGCATTTT
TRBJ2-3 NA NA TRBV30 CAWSVGRDTQYF TGTGCCTGGAGTGTTGGGCGGGATACGCAGTATTTT
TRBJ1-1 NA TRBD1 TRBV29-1 CSGQTGESEAFF TGCAGCGGTCAGACAGGGGAAAGTGAAGCTTTCTTT
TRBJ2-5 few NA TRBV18 CASSSQETQYF TGTGCCAGCTCAAGCCAGGAGACCCAGTACTTC
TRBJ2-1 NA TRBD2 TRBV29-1 CSVDRSGSANEQFF TGCAGCGTTGACCGTAGCGGGAGTGCGAATGAGCAGTTCTTC